This is a list of T cell receptor beta chains from one sample in a study of blood T cell repertoires in COVID-19. Sequencing used immunoSEQ multiplex PCR; TCRdb keeps in-frame clones, though not all of them. Of 200,000 to 250,000 clones listed, approximately 78% are singletons. Sequencing was done on a sample of peripheral blood. The source of these receptors is a woman of 80 years or more with COVID-19, enrolled during active disease. Both conserved end residues are part of each CDR3. For some rows the clone size is stated as once, few or many, or as a class when expanded; others skip it.

abundance	v_gene	j_gene	CDR3aa
few	TRBV5-4	TRBJ2-1	CASSPGLAGRNEQFF
.	TRBV7-8	TRBJ1-5	CASSLHSGRPQHF
many	TRBV14	TRBJ1-1	CASSPSSRVGAFF
.	TRBV7-3	TRBJ2-1	CASSLSQVPNEQFF
.	TRBV5-1	TRBJ1-2	CASRPQGEGGYTF
.	TRBV7-2	TRBJ2-3	CASKGGGRALSTDTQYF
.	TRBV4-3	TRBJ2-1	CASSQAGNPYNEQFF
few	TRBV7-9	TRBJ1-4	CASSPRQGGTNEKLFF
.	TRBV24-1	TRBJ2-5	CATSEGAYQETQYF
once	TRBV7-9	TRBJ1-6	CASSTSAGYSPLHF
.	TRBV5-8	TRBJ1-4	CASNHRGPTNEKLFF
once	TRBV5-4	TRBJ1-6	CASSIQGIGSPLHF
.	TRBV3-1/TRBV3-2	TRBJ2-7	CASSHRTSGSTSPSYEQYF
once	TRBV30	TRBJ2-5	CALKPDSQETQYF
.	TRBV2	TRBJ2-1	CASKSWDSYYNEQFF
.	TRBV30	TRBJ1-2	CAWSGDRGGYTF
.	TRBV9	TRBJ2-7	CASSVEPAASSYEQYF
.	TRBV6-6	TRBJ2-3	CASSSIRGDTQYF
.	TRBV7-9	TRBJ1-1	CASSLKETGENTEAFF
.	TRBV19	TRBJ2-1	CASSPLAGRVGINEQFF
.	TRBV30	TRBJ1-1	CACVRGTEAFF
few	TRBV28	TRBJ2-1	CASSPRLGSTNEQFF
few	TRBV11-2	TRBJ2-7	CASSFGTVGEQYF
.	TRBV18	TRBJ1-4	CASSLNSKNEKLFF
.	TRBV18	TRBJ1-6	CASSLAATSNSPLHF
.	TRBV11-2	TRBJ1-2	CASSSTGLTNYGYTF
medium-sized	TRBV29-1	TRBJ2-7	CSALTTESSYEQYF
.	TRBV7-9	TRBJ1-1	CASSFHGGGPGAFF
once	TRBV4-1	TRBJ1-4	CASSQELGRATNEKLFF
.	TRBV28	TRBJ1-1	CASSNSGAGLRLVFF
.	TRBV7-8	TRBJ2-5	CASSRGLAGGQETQYF
.	TRBV6-6	TRBJ1-5	CASSSSQGESNQPQHF
.	TRBV5-1	TRBJ2-4	CASSDRDRGAGKNIQYF
once	TRBV4-1	TRBJ1-5	CASRAAGSWGQPQHF
.	TRBV15	TRBJ1-3	CATSRGDTSSGNTIYF
.	TRBV4-1	TRBJ1-5	CASSQEEQTGRQPQHF
.	TRBV29-1	TRBJ1-2	CSVSSVLYGYTF
.	TRBV5-1	TRBJ1-1	CASSLDPHRNTEAFF
.	TRBV5-5	TRBJ1-2	CASSPYGAGRNYGYTF
.	TRBV3-1/TRBV3-2	TRBJ1-6	CASSRRDSATLLHF
.	TRBV7-2	TRBJ1-5	CASSSRTGSNQPQHF
few	TRBV12-5	TRBJ2-1	CASGLGAGSYNEQFF
.	TRBV2	TRBJ1-6	CASSRVWSPLHF